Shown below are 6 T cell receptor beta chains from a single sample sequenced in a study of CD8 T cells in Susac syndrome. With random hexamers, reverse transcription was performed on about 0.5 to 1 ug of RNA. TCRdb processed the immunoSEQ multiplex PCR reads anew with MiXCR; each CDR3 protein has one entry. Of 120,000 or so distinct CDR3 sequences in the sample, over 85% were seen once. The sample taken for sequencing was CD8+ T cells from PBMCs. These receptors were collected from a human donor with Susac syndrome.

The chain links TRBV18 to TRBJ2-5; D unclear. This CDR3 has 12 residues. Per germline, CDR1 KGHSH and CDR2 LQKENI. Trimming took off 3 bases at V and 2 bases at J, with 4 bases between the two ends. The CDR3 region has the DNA TGTGCCAGCTCACCCGAACAAGAGACCCAGTACTTC. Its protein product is CASSPEQETQYF.

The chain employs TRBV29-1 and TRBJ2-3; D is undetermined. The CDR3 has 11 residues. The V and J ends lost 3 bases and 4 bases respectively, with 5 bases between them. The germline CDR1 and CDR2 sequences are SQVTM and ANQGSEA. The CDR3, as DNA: TGCAGCGTTGATATGGCAGATACGCAGTATTTT. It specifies CSVDMADTQYF.

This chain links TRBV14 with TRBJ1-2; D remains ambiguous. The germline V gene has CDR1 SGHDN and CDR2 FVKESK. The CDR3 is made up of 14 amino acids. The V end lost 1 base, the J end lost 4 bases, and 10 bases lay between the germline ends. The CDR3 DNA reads TGTGCCAGCAGCCAAGCGAACAGTTTCTATGGCTACACCTTC. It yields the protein CASSQANSFYGYTF.

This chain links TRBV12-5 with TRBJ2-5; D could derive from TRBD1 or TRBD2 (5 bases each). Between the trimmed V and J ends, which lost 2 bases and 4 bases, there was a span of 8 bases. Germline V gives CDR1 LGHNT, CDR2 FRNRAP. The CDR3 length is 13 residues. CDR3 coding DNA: TGTGCTAGTGGTTTGAGGGACCTAGAGACCCAGTACTTC. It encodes CASGLRDLETQYF.

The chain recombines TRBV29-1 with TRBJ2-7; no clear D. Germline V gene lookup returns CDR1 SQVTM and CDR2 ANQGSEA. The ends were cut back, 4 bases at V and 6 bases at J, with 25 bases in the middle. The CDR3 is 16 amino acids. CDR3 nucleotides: TGCAGCGTTGGGCCCTCCTGGCAGCCCGAAATCGGCGAGCAGTACTTC. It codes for CSVGPSWQPEIGEQYF.

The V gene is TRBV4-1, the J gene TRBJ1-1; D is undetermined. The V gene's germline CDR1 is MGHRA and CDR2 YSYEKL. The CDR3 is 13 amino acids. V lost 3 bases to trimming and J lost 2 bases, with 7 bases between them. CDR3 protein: CASSHFPNTEAFF. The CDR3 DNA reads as TGCGCCAGCAGCCATTTCCCTAACACTGAAGCTTTCTTT.